One and the same sample provided the 14 T cell receptor beta chains below, sequenced in a study of T-cell memory formation after mild COVID-19. MiXCR, run by TCRdb on the 5' RACE reads, gives a single entry per CDR3 protein. The sample contains over 450,000 distinct CDR3 sequences, around 21% of which appear only once. The material sequenced was PBMCs or a T cell subset sorted from them (not recorded which). Receptors originate from an adult woman who had mild COVID-19 (a few samples of this study predate the infection). Cell type and time point are not known.

This clonotype was picked up a small number of times. The chain carries TRBV27 and TRBJ1-1; D call uncertain. The V gene's germline CDR1 is MNHEY and CDR2 SMNVEV (reference sequence). The V and J ends lost 7 bases and 2 bases respectively, with 14 bases between them. CDR3 length: 14 amino acids. CDR3 in DNA: TGTGCCAGCATTGGGTCAACCGCCAACACTGAAGCTTTCTTT. It yields the protein CASIGSTANTEAFF.

The count of this clonotype is one. The chain carries TRBV5-1 and TRBJ1-1; D ambiguous. Germline loops: CDR1 SGHRS, CDR2 YFSETQ. V dropped 2 bases and J dropped 3 bases, with 11 bases sitting between them. The CDR3 contains 14 residues. The CDR3 reads CASSFGDRDTEAFF. CDR3 nucleotide sequence: TGCGCCAGCAGCTTCGGAGACCGGGACACTGAAGCTTTCTTT. Variable domain in full (rest from reference TRBV5-1 and TRBJ1-1): KAGVTQTPRYLIKTRGQQVTLSCSPISGHRSVSWYQQTPGQGLQFLFEYFSETQRNKGNFPGRFSGRQFSNSRSEMNVSTLELGDSALYLCASSFGDRDTEAFFGQGTRLTVV.

The CDR3 sequence is CASSTLNNLRHGEPQHF. The DNA for the CDR3 is TGTGCCAGTAGTACCTTGAACAATCTGAGGCATGGGGAGCCCCAGCATTTT. This chain connects TRBV19 to TRBJ1-5, with unresolved D. CDR3 size: 17 residues. The germline V and J ends were trimmed by 4 bases and 8 bases, with 24 bases remaining between them. Per germline, CDR1 LNHDA and CDR2 SQIVND (reference sequence). The full variable domain, in which reference TRBV19 and TRBJ1-5 provide the parts outside the CDR3, is DGGITQSPKYLFRKEGQNVTLSCEQNLNHDAMYWYRQDPGQGLRLIYYSQIVNDFQKGDIAEGYSVSREKKESFPLTVTSAQKNPTAFYLCASSTLNNLRHGEPQHFGDGTRLSIL.

The table lists this clonotype with a few counts. The DNA of the CDR3 is TGCGCCAGCAGCTTGGAGCCCAGCGCCTACGAGCAGTACTTC. Translating it yields CASSLEPSAYEQYF. The chain recombines TRBV5-1 with TRBJ2-7; D is ambiguous. Trimming removed 0 bases from V and 2 bases from J, with 9 bases in between. The CDR3 runs 14 residues. Germline CDR1 reads SGHRS; CDR2 reads YFSETQ.

This clonotype was observed a few times. The rearrangement links TRBV2 to TRBJ1-3; 8 positions agree with TRBD1. This CDR3 comprises 17 residues. Germline-derived CDR1 and CDR2 are SNHLY and FYNNEI. The J segment lost 1 base and the V segment lost 11 bases, leaving 16 bases of the junction unmatched. This CDR3 reads CAFIPGTGRWSGNTIYF. The CDR3 DNA sequence: TGTGCCTTTATACCCGGGACAGGTCGATGGTCTGGAAACACCATATATTTT.

The J gene is TRBJ2-5, the V gene TRBV7-7; a possible D gene is TRBD2 (5 bases). The CDR3 has 15 residues. Germline V gene data show CDR1 as SSHAT and CDR2 as FNYEAQ (reference sequence). Trimming removed 4 bases at V and 1 base at J, with 13 bases between. CDR3 coding DNA: TGTGCCAGCAGCTCTTCGGGGTCCCCCCAAGAGACCCAGTACTTC. Its protein is CASSSSGSPQETQYF.

This clonotype was counted between two and nine times. This sequence joins TRBV5-1 and TRBJ1-1, with 7 positions matching TRBD1. This CDR3 comprises 13 residues. Trimming removed 5 bases from V and 1 base from J; junction bases left unmatched: 2. Germline V gene lookup returns CDR1 SGHRS and CDR2 YFSETQ. CDR3 amino acids: CASRWDRNTEAFF. The CDR3 bases are TGCGCCAGCAGATGGGACAGGAACACTGAAGCTTTCTTT.

V gene TRBV5-5 combines with J gene TRBJ2-5, with 9 bases aligning to TRBD2. The CDR3 is 14 amino acids. V was pared by 6 bases and J by 4 bases, with 7 bases of the junction left unmatched. Per germline, CDR1 SGHKS and CDR2 YYEKEE (reference sequence). In DNA, the CDR3 is TGTGCCAGCACCCCGGGACTAGCTCCAGAGACCCAGTACTTC. Amino acids: CASTPGLAPETQYF.

This clonotype was detected only a few times. The CDR3 reads CASSPSLLTEETQYF. DNA for the CDR3: TGTGCCAGCAGCCCCTCGCTCTTGACAGAAGAGACCCAGTACTTC. V gene TRBV7-9 combines with J gene TRBJ2-5; TRBD1 is a possible D gene (5 bases). Trimming pared 5 bases from V and 3 bases from J, leaving 16 bases between. Germline CDR1 and CDR2: SEHNR and FQNEAQ (reference sequence). The CDR3 length is 15 residues.

In this sample, this clonotype turned up once. This chain links TRBV30 with TRBJ2-7; 8 bases are a match to TRBD1. The CDR3 sequence is 15 residues long. Germline V gene sequence: CDR1 GTSNPN, CDR2 SVGIG (reference sequence). Trimming at V came to 1 base and at J to 3 bases, leaving 8 bases not matched to a gene. In DNA, the CDR3 is TGTGCCTGGAGTGCCCCGACAGGGGTCGACTACGAGCAGTACTTC. This translates into CAWSAPTGVDYEQYF.

This sequence joins TRBV3-1 and TRBJ1-1, with 11 nucleotides matching TRBD1. CDR3 length: 13 amino acids. With 11 bases clipped from V and 4 bases from J, the junction kept 6 bases outside the gene matches. The V gene's germline CDR1 is LGHDT and CDR2 YNNKEL (reference sequence). The CDR3 protein is CAAKGTGGTEAFF. Written as DNA, the CDR3 is TGTGCCGCAAAAGGGACAGGGGGCACTGAAGCTTTCTTT.

This clonotype has a handful of counts. The gene calls are TRBV23-1 and TRBJ1-5, with D perhaps matching TRBD1 (5 bases). TRBV23-1 is classed as an ORF, of uncertain function. There are 18 residues in the CDR3. Trimming shortened V by 6 bases and J by 1 base, and 22 bases separated the two germline ends. The chain's CDR3 is CASSHPRKTRASNQPQHF. CDR3 nucleotides: TGCGCCAGCAGCCACCCCCGAAAAACCAGGGCAAGCAATCAGCCCCAGCATTTT.

CDR3 in amino acids: CASSVVSDTDTQYF. DNA for the CDR3: TGTGCCAGCAGCGTAGTCTCGGACACAGATACGCAGTATTTT. The chain is built from TRBV9 and TRBJ2-3; D remains ambiguous. V was shortened by 0 bases and J by 2 bases, with 7 bases between the two germline ends. This CDR3 contains 14 residues. The V gene's germline CDR1 is SGDLS and CDR2 YYNGEE.

The chain joins TRBV29-1 to TRBJ2-7, with 7 bases that match TRBD1. The germline V gene has CDR1 SQVTM and CDR2 ANQGSEA. The CDR3 has 12 residues. CDR3 loop: CSASDRDYEQYF. In nucleotides, the CDR3 is TGCAGTGCCAGCGACAGGGACTACGAGCAGTACTTC.